The present entry profiles one T cell receptor (beta chain) with its context. Measured with immunoSEQ multiplex PCR; TCRdb has only the in-frame clones, and not every one. This table holds fewer than 75,000 clones, more than 85% found once. V was trimmed by 2 bases and J by 5 bases, leaving 4 bases between them. The CDR3 has 11 amino acids. Per the germline V gene, CDR1 is SGHTA and CDR2 is FQGTGA. This record belongs to a study of T cell changes during pregnancy in multiple sclerosis. The rearrangement links TRBV7-3 to TRBJ2-7; D gene ambiguous. The receptor's source is a female donor in good health, enrolled as a control in a pregnancy study. The sequencing here drew on peripheral blood, taken after pregnancy. Here the CDR3 DNA reads TGTGCCAGCAGCTTAGGAGACGAGCAGTACTTC. Amino acid sequence: CASSLGDEQYF.